This TCR beta chain stems from a study of blood T cell repertoires in COVID-19. Study details: The study drew acute and convalescent COVID-19 samples from the United States, Italy and Spain. The analysed material was cDNA or gDNA that came from T cells, B-cell-depleted T cells, or PBMCs.

Methods used by the authors: Quantification of nucleated cells was approximated via reference gene primer amplification. Here immunoSEQ multiplex PCR was the method, and the copy in TCRdb shows in-frame clones only, minus some. The D gene and trimming were derived from the DNA, and the V and J assignments and clone size from that table. The table has some 230,000 clones, approximately 80% seen once; the top ten hold under 1.5%. Participants were placed into cohorts based on the clinical history they reported. This CDR3 contains 15 residues. Trimming took 4 bases from V and 3 from J; bases not matched to a gene: 3. CDR1 and CDR2 from the germline V gene are MNHEY and SVGEGT.

The chain joins TRBV6-2 or TRBV6-3 to TRBJ2-1, with 10 positions matching TRBD2. This sequence originates from a woman between 40 and 55 years old with acute COVID-19. The sequencing input was PBMCs or T cells enriched from blood (not recorded which). CDR3 residues: CASSLTSGVYNEQFF. In DNA, the CDR3 is TGTGCCAGCAGTTTAACTAGCGGGGTCTACAATGAGCAGTTCTTC.